This T cell receptor (beta chain) was profiled in a study of blood T cell repertoires in COVID-19. Across the whole study: Spain, Italy and the United States supplied samples that represented acute and convalescent COVID-19. The analysed material was cDNA or gDNA that came from T cells, B-cell-depleted T cells, or PBMCs.

V dropped 6 bases and J dropped 7 bases, with 12 bases sitting between them. Looked up from germline, CDR1 is SQVTM and CDR2 is ANQGSEA. The CDR3 contains 11 residues. Original data processing: Estimation of nucleated cell counts was performed using reference gene primer amplification. TCRdb's table, derived via immunoSEQ multiplex PCR, lists solely in-frame clones and lacks some. For V, J and clone size, that table is used; D and trimming come from the DNA. The sample contains 95,000 to 150,000 clones, 80% to 90% of which appear only once. Sample: peripheral blood. The sequence was collected from a woman aged 50 to 60 with active or convalescent COVID-19. The chain carries TRBV29-1 and TRBJ1-2; D remains ambiguous. CDR3 in DNA: TGCAGCGTGGGAGAAACCCCTGGCTACACCTTC. It encodes CSVGETPGYTF.